The T cell receptor (beta chain) under discussion was sequenced for a study of technical replicates of blood from several donors. V dropped 3 bases and J dropped 7; count of bases not matched to a gene: 11. The germline gives CDR1 GTSNPN, CDR2 SVGIG (reference sequence). The CDR3 covers 15 residues. Assay: immunoSEQ multiplex PCR; the TCRdb copy retains only in-frame clones and omits some. The sample yields some 62,000 clones, about 90% seen once. The material sequenced was PBMCs. This sequence originates from a human donor in good health. Some clones in this sample may be carry-over from other donors' samples. The chain uses TRBV30 and TRBJ1-5, with 8 positions matching TRBD1. The CDR3 reads CAWRAMDRDGQPQHF. The CDR3 coding sequence is TGTGCCTGGAGGGCCATGGACAGGGACGGGCAGCCCCAGCATTTT.